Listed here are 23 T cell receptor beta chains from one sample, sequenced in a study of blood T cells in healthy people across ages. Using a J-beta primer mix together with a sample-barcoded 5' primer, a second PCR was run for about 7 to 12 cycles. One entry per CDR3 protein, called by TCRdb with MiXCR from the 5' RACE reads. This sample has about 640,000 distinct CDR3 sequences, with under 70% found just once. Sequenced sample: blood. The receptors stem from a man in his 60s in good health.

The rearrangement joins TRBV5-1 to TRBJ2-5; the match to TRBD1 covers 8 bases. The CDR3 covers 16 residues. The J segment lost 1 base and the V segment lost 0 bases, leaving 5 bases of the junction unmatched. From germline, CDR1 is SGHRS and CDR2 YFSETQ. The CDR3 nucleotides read TGCGCCAGCAGCTTGGTTGGCACAGGGGGCCAAGAGACCCAGTACTTC. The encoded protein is CASSLVGTGGQETQYF.

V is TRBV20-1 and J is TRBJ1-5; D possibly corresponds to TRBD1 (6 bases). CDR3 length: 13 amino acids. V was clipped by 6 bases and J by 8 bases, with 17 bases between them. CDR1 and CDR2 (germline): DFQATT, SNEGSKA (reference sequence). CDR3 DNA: TGCAGTGCAGGGGGAAAGGGTCAGAAGCCCCAGCATTTT. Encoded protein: CSAGGKGQKPQHF.

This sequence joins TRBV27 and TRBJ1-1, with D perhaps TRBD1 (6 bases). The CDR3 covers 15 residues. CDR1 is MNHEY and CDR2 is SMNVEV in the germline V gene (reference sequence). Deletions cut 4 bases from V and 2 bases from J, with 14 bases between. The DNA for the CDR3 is TGTGCCAGCAGTTCCCCGGACAGAATCAACACTGAAGCTTTCTTT. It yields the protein CASSSPDRINTEAFF.

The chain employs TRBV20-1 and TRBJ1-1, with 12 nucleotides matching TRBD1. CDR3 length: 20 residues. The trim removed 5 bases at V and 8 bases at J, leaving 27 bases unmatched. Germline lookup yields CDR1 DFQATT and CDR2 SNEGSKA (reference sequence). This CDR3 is CSAVPGTGGLLQVSSREAFF. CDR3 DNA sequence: TGCAGTGCTGTCCCCGGGACAGGGGGCCTATTACAAGTAAGCTCCAGAGAAGCTTTCTTT.

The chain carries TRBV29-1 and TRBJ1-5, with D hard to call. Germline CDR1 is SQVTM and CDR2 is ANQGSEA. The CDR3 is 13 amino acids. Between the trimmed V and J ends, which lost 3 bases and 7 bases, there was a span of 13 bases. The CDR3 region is CSVEGEEGQPQHF. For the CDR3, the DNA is TGCAGCGTTGAGGGTGAGGAAGGGCAGCCCCAGCATTTT.

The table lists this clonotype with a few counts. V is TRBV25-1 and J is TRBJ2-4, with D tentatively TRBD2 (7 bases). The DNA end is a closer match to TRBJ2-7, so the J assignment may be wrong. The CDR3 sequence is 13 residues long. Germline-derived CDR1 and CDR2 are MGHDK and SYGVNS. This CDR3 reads CASRRGGSSEQYF. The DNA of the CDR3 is TGTGCCAGCAGAAGGGGGGGGTCTAGCGAGCAGTACTTC.

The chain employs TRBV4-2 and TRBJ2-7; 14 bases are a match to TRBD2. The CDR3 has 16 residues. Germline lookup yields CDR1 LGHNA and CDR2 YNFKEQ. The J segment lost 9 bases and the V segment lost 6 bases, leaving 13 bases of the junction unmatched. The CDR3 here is CASRSGLAGGRTRQYF. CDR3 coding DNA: TGTGCCAGCAGATCCGGACTAGCGGGGGGACGGACGCGGCAGTACTTC.

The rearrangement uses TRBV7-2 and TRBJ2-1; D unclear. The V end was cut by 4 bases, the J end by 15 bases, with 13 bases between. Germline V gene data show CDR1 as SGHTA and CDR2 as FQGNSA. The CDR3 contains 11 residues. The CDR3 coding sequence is TGTGCCAGCAGCTCCGGGCCTCCCATGTTCTTC. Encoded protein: CASSSGPPMFF. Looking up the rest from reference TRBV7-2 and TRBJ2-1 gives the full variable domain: GAGVSQSPSNKVTEKGKDVELRCDPISGHTALYWYRQSLGQGLEFLIYFQGNSAPDKSGLPSDRFSAERTGGSVSTLTIQRTQQEDSAVYLCASSSGPPMFFGPGTRLTVL.

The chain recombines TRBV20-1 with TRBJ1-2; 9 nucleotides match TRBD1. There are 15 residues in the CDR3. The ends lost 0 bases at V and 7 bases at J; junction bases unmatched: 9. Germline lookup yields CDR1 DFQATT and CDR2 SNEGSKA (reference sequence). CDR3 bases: TGCAGTGCTAGAGATTCCGGGACAGGGCGCTCTGGCTACACCTTC. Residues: CSARDSGTGRSGYTF.

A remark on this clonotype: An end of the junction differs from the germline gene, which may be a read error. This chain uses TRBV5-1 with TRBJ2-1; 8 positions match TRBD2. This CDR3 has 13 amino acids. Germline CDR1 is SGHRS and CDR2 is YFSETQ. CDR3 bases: TGTGCCAGCAGCGGGGGCCAGGGCAATGAGCAGTTCTTC. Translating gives CASSGGQGNEQFF.

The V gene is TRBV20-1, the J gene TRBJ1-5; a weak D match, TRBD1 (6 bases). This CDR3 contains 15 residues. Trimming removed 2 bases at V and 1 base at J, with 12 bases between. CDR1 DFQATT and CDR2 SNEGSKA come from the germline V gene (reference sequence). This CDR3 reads CSARKGGMSNQPQHF. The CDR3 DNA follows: TGCAGTGCTAGAAAAGGGGGGATGAGCAATCAGCCCCAGCATTTT.

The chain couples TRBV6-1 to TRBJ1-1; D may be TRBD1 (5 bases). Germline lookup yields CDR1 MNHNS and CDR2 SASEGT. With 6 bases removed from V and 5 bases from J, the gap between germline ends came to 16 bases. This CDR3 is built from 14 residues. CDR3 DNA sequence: TGTGCCAGCAGCGAGTCAGGGTGGAAAACTGAAGCTTTCTTT. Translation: CASSESGWKTEAFF.

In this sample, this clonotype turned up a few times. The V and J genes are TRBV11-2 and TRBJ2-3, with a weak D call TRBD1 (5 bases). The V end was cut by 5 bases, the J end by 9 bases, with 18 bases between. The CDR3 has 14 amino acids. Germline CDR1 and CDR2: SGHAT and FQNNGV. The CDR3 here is CASSPAGGAGTQYF. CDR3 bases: TGTGCCAGCAGCCCGGCCGGTGGGGCCGGGACGCAGTATTTT.

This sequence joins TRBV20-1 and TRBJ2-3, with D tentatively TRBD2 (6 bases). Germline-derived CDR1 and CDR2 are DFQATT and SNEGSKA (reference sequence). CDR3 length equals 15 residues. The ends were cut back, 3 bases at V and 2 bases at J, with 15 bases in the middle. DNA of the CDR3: TGCAGTGCTAGTCGATTAGCGGTGTTCACAGATACGCAGTATTTT. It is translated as CSASRLAVFTDTQYF.

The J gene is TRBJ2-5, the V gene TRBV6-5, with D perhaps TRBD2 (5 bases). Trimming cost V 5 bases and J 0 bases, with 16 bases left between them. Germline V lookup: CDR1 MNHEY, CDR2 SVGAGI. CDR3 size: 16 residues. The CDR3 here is CASSTGRRGYQETQYF. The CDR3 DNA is TGTGCCAGCAGTACGGGCCGACGGGGATACCAAGAGACCCAGTACTTC.

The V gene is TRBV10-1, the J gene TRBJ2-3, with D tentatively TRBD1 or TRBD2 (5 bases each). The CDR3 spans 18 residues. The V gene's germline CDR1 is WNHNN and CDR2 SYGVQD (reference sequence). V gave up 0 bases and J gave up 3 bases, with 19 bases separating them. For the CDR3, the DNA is TGCGCCAGCAGTGAGTCGCACTGGGGACCCCGACGGACAGATACGCAGTATTTT. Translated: CASSESHWGPRRTDTQYF.

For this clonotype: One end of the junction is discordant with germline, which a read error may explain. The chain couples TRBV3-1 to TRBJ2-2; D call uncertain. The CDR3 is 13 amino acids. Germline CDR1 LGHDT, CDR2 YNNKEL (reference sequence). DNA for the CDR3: TGTACCAGCAGCCCCCTCGGGCTTGGGGAGCTGTTTTTT. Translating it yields CTSSPLGLGELFF.

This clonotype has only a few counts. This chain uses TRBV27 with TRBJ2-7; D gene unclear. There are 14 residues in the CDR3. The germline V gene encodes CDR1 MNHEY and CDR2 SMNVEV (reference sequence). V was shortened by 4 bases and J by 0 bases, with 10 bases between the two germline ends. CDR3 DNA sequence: TGTGCCAGCAGTTCTACATTGAGCTCCTACGAGCAGTACTTC. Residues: CASSSTLSSYEQYF.

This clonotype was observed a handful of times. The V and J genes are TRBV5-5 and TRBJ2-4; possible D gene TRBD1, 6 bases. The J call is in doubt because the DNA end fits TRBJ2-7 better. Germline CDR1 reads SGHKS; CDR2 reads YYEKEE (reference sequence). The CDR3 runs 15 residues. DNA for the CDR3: TGTGCCAGCAGCTTGGCCGCAGGGGTCGGGTACGAGCAGTACTTC. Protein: CASSLAAGVGYEQYF.

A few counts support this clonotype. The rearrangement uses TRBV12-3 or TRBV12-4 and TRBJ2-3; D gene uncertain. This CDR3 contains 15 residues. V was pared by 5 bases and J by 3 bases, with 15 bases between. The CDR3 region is CASSPYRLHTDTQYF. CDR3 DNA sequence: TGTGCCAGCAGTCCCTACCGACTGCATACAGATACGCAGTATTTT.

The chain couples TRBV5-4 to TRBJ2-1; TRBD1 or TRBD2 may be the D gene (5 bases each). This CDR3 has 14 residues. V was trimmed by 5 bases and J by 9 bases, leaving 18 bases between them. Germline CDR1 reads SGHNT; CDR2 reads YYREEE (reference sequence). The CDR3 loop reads CASSRDREWGEQFF. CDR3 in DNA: TGTGCCAGCAGTCGGGACCGCGAATGGGGTGAGCAGTTCTTC. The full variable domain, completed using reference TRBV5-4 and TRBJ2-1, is ETGVTQSPTHLIKTRGQQVTLRCSSQSGHNTVSWYQQALGQGPQFIFQYYREEENGRGNFPPRFSGLQFPNYSSELNVNALELDDSALYLCASSRDREWGEQFFGPGTRLTVL.

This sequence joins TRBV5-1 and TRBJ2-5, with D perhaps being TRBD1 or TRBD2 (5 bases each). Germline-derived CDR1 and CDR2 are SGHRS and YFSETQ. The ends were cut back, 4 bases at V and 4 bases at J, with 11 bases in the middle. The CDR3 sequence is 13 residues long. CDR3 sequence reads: CASSPMRGETQYF. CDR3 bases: TGCGCCAGCAGCCCCATGAGGGGAGAGACCCAGTACTTC.

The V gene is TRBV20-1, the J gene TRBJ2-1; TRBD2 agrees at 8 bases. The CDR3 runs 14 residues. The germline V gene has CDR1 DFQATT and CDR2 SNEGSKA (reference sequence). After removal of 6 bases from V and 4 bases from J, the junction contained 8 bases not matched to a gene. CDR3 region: CSARSGGAYNEQFF. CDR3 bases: TGCAGTGCCCGCTCGGGGGGGGCGTACAATGAGCAGTTCTTC.